This T cell receptor (beta chain) was captured by sequencing in a study of CD8+CD57+ T cells in acquired aplastic anemia. About the study: CD4+ cell libraries from healthy donors averaged around 11 million reads.

Profiling that covered TCR beta VDJ and CDR3 relied on genomic DNA as its template. MiXCR was run by TCRdb on the reads, yielding one entry per CDR3 protein. This table holds around 190,000 distinct CDR3 sequences, 50% to 55% found once. Germline V lookup: CDR1 LNHDA, CDR2 SQIVND (reference sequence). Unmatched junction bases numbered 13, after V lost 3 bases and J lost 12 bases. This CDR3 is 16 amino acids long. About this clonotype itself: Its antigen is undetermined.

Whole-study findings and limits: A significant difference in CD8+ Simpson's diversity between patients and controls was not found.

This sequence was found in a human donor in good health, serving as a control. The sequencing sample was made of sorted CD4+, CD8+, or CD8+CD57+ T cells (not recorded which) from PBMCs. This chain joins TRBV19 and TRBJ1-5; 11 bases are a match to TRBD1. For the CDR3, the DNA is TGTGCCAGTAGTATCTCCGGGACAGGGGGGGATCAGGTCCAGCATTTT. Translation: CASSISGTGGDQVQHF.